A selection of T cell receptor beta chains follows, all from one sample in a study of blood T cell repertoires in COVID-19. The assay was immunoSEQ multiplex PCR, and TCRdb's table has in-frame clones only and misses some. The table records about 90,000 clones, 80% to 90% of them present only once. The sequencing input was peripheral blood. These receptors originate from a human donor in a cohort sampled during active COVID-19. The CDR3 runs from the conserved cysteine through the conserved F or W. A D gene is named only where the DNA matches it firmly. Clone size, where shown, is once, few, many, or a class for clones that have expanded.

V	D	J	size	CDR3	DNA
TRBV4-3	.	TRBJ1-3	few	CASSQDHRGTSGNTIYF	TGCGCCAGCAGCCAAGATCATAGGGGGACGTCTGGAAACACCATATATTTT
TRBV21-1	.	TRBJ1-1	.	CASSSPDGRRSTEAFF	TGTGCCAGCAGCAGCCCCGACGGCCGGAGGTCCACTGAAGCTTTCTTT
TRBV18	TRBD1	TRBJ1-1	.	CASSPTGAGEGAFF	TGTGCCAGCTCACCAACAGGGGCCGGTGAGGGGGCTTTCTTT
TRBV2	.	TRBJ2-7	few	CARGQNYEQYF	TGTGCCAGAGGACAGAATTACGAGCAGTACTTC
TRBV3-1/TRBV3-2	.	TRBJ1-3	once	CASSARGVMDTIYF	TGTGCCAGCAGCGCCAGAGGAGTTATGGACACCATATATTTT
TRBV13	.	TRBJ2-7	.	CASSSQGTHSYEQYF	TGTGCCAGCAGCTCACAGGGAACTCACTCCTACGAGCAGTACTTC
TRBV2	.	TRBJ1-4	once	CASSADTTNEKLFF	TGTGCCAGCAGCGCTGACACGACTAATGAAAAACTGTTTTTT
TRBV7-8	TRBD1	TRBJ2-7	.	CASSSIRQGSYEQYF	TGTGCCAGCAGCTCCATTCGACAGGGGAGCTACGAGCAGTACTTC
TRBV18	TRBD2	TRBJ2-5	.	CASSPPLGGARETQYF	TGTGCCAGCTCACCACCCCTCGGGGGGGCTCGGGAGACCCAGTACTTC
TRBV5-1	TRBD2	TRBJ2-3	.	CASSLGLAGVPGTDTQYF	TGCGCCAGCAGCTTGGGACTAGCGGGGGTTCCAGGGACAGATACGCAGTATTTT
TRBV18	.	TRBJ1-1	.	CASSPRRSNTEAFF	TGTGCCAGCTCACCAAGGCGGTCTAACACTGAAGCTTTCTTT
TRBV5-4	TRBD2	TRBJ2-5	few	CASSPGAGGETQYF	TGTGCCAGCAGCCCGGGGGCGGGGGGAGAGACCCAGTACTTC
TRBV11-3	TRBD2	TRBJ2-7	.	CASSLGQAGAYEQYF	TGTGCCAGCAGCTTAGGGCAAGCGGGGGCCTACGAGCAGTACTTC
TRBV7-2	.	TRBJ1-6	.	CASSLLGGMYNSPLHF	TGTGCCAGCAGCTTACTGGGGGGGATGTATAATTCACCCCTCCACTTT
TRBV3-1/TRBV3-2	TRBD1	TRBJ1-2	.	CASSQVEDRGYGYTF	TGTGCCAGCAGCCAAGTGGAGGACAGGGGCTATGGCTACACCTTC
TRBV7-2	TRBD1	TRBJ2-7	.	CASSLRTGPRYEQYF	TGTGCCAGCAGCTTGAGGACAGGGCCCCGCTACGAGCAGTACTTC
TRBV5-1	TRBD1	TRBJ1-5	.	CASSLEGAGNQPQHF	TGCGCCAGCAGCTTGGAGGGGGCTGGCAATCAGCCCCAGCATTTT
TRBV7-3	.	TRBJ2-5	.	CASSPGRIEKTQYF	TGTGCCAGCAGCCCAGGGAGGATCGAGAAGACCCAGTACTTC
TRBV2	TRBD1	TRBJ1-1	once	CASSYDRGNTEAFF	TGTGCCAGCAGTTATGACAGGGGGAACACTGAAGCTTTCTTT
TRBV6-5	TRBD1	TRBJ2-1	.	CASSYNRGNEQFF	TGTGCCAGCAGTTACAACAGGGGAAATGAGCAGTTCTTC
TRBV4-1	.	TRBJ2-2	.	CASSQGSFGQTNTGELFF	TGCGCCAGCAGCCAAGGGTCCTTTGGACAGACGAACACCGGGGAGCTGTTTTTT
TRBV6-2/TRBV6-3	.	TRBJ2-7	.	CASSYSARGQYF	TGTGCCAGCAGTTACAGCGCACGCGGGCAGTACTTC
TRBV6-5	TRBD1	TRBJ1-5	.	CASSFGQGGQPQHF	TGTGCCAGCAGTTTTGGACAGGGTGGCCAGCCCCAGCATTTT
TRBV4-1	TRBD2	TRBJ2-2	.	CASSSQLAGGPGELFF	TGCGCCAGCAGCTCCCAACTAGCGGGGGGGCCCGGGGAGCTGTTTTTT
TRBV18	TRBD2	TRBJ2-1	.	CASSSRTSGAKHSYNEQFF	TGTGCCAGCTCATCACGGACTAGCGGGGCTAAACACTCCTACAATGAGCAGTTCTTC
TRBV5-8	.	TRBJ1-6	.	CASSLSGYNSPLHF	TGTGCCAGCAGCTTGTCAGGGTATAACTCACCCCTCCACTTT
TRBV12-3/TRBV12-4	.	TRBJ1-1	.	CASSFGQKAFF	TGTGCCAGCAGTTTCGGACAGAAAGCTTTCTTT
TRBV5-1	TRBD1	TRBJ1-1	.	CASSLETGEAFF	TGCGCCAGCAGCTTAGAGACAGGGGAGGCTTTCTTT
TRBV6-6	TRBD1	TRBJ1-4	.	CASSYSPGQGGKLFF	TGTGCCAGCAGTTACTCACCGGGACAGGGGGGAAAACTGTTTTTT
TRBV28	.	TRBJ2-2	.	CASSLGRSNTGELFF	TGTGCCAGCAGTTTAGGCAGATCGAACACCGGGGAGCTGTTTTTT
TRBV11-1	TRBD2	TRBJ2-3	.	CASKERGGDSDTQYF	TGTGCCAGCAAGGAGCGGGGGGGTGATTCAGATACGCAGTATTTT
TRBV12-3/TRBV12-4	.	TRBJ1-1	.	CASSLGSTEAFF	TGTGCCAGCAGTTTAGGGAGCACTGAAGCTTTCTTT
TRBV28	TRBD1	TRBJ2-7	.	CASRVQGIDEQYF	TGTGCCAGCAGAGTACAGGGGATCGACGAGCAGTACTTC
TRBV7-8	TRBD1	TRBJ1-6	.	CASSTRTGGDSPLHF	TGTGCCAGCAGCACCCGGACAGGGGGCGATTCACCCCTCCACTTT
TRBV5-1	TRBD2	TRBJ2-2	.	CASSLRGLASTGELFF	TGCGCCAGCAGCTTAAGGGGACTAGCGAGCACCGGGGAGCTGTTTTTT
TRBV7-2	.	TRBJ2-5	.	CASSLVAHGEETQYF	TGTGCCAGCAGCTTAGTAGCACACGGTGAAGAGACCCAGTACTTC
TRBV3-1/TRBV3-2	TRBD1	TRBJ1-2	.	CASSPRDRGFKLYGYTF	TGTGCCAGCAGCCCCCGGGACAGGGGGTTTAAACTCTATGGCTACACCTTC
TRBV30	.	TRBJ1-3	.	CAWSEGWSGNTIYF	TGTGCCTGGAGTGAGGGGTGGTCTGGAAACACCATATATTTT
TRBV12-3/TRBV12-4	TRBD1	TRBJ1-2	.	CASSADRGLGYTF	TGTGCCAGCAGTGCCGACAGGGGGCTCGGCTACACCTTC
TRBV18	TRBD1	TRBJ1-3	.	CASSPVGQPSSGNTIYF	TGTGCCAGCTCACCTGTGGGACAGCCTAGCTCTGGAAACACCATATATTTT
TRBV6-5	.	TRBJ1-3	few	CASTGGPGNTIYF	TGTGCCAGCACGGGAGGGCCTGGAAACACCATATATTTT
TRBV7-8	.	TRBJ2-5	.	CASSFYTQETQYF	TGTGCCAGCAGCTTTTACACCCAAGAGACCCAGTACTTC
TRBV10-1	TRBD2	TRBJ2-3	medium-sized	CASSESGRGGRDTQYF	TGCGCCAGCAGTGAGTCGGGCCGCGGGGGGAGGGATACGCAGTATTTT
TRBV5-1	TRBD1	TRBJ2-1	.	CASSLEGTGLNEQFF	TGCGCCAGCAGCTTGGAGGGGACAGGGTTAAATGAGCAGTTCTTC
TRBV18	.	TRBJ2-4	.	CASSPRSNLAKNIQYF	TGTGCCAGCTCACCACGGTCTAACTTAGCCAAAAACATTCAGTACTTC